These T cell receptor beta chains were read from a single sample in a study of control samples from healthy donors and cancer patients. Sequencing used immunoSEQ multiplex PCR; TCRdb keeps in-frame clones, though not all of them. This sample has 35,000 to 55,000 clones; approximately 87% occur once, and the top ten carry 10% to 13%. Sequences were obtained from PBMCs. All receptors come from a woman aged 55-69 years with lung cancer. Both conserved end residues are part of each CDR3. D genes are given only for firm matches. Clone size is not always given. Where it is, it says once, few, many or a class for expanded clones.

TRBV19,TRBJ1-1,14,.,.,CASSIHSLNTEAFF,TGTGCCAGTAGTATCCACAGCTTGAACACTGAAGCTTTCTTT
TRBV7-2,TRBJ2-7,14,.,.,CASSLGGDSYEQYF,TGTGCCAGCAGCCTAGGGGGAGACTCCTACGAGCAGTACTTC
TRBV19,TRBJ1-4,14,.,.,CASSIGTVDEKLFF,TGTGCCAGTAGTATCGGGACGGTAGATGAAAAACTGTTTTTT
TRBV11-2,TRBJ1-3,15,.,TRBD1,CASSFSTGGGNTIYF,TGTGCCAGCAGCTTCTCGACAGGGGGCGGAAACACCATATATTTT
TRBV9,TRBJ2-3,16,.,TRBD2,CASSAGTSGNLDTQYF,TGTGCCAGCAGCGCGGGGACTAGCGGGAACCTAGATACGCAGTATTTT
TRBV24-1,TRBJ2-1,12,.,.,CATSDPPGEQFF,TGTGCCACCAGTGACCCACCGGGTGAGCAGTTCTTC
TRBV15,TRBJ1-1,15,.,.,CATSRVWGMNTEAFF,TGTGCCACCAGCAGAGTTTGGGGGATGAACACTGAAGCTTTCTTT
TRBV9,TRBJ2-6,16,.,.,CASSAQGGYGANVLTF,TGTGCCAGCAGCGCCCAAGGGGGGTATGGGGCCAACGTCCTGACTTTC
TRBV7-9,TRBJ2-1,16,.,TRBD2,CASTGASGRSYNEQFF,TGTGCCAGCACCGGGGCTAGCGGGAGGTCCTACAATGAGCAGTTCTTC
TRBV4-1,TRBJ1-1,15,.,.,CASSLQERVNTEAFF,TGCGCCAGCAGCCTACAAGAGCGTGTGAACACTGAAGCTTTCTTT
TRBV2,TRBJ1-2,18,.,.,CASSERARPPDSNYGYTF,TGTGCCAGCAGTGAAAGGGCCCGGCCGCCAGATTCTAACTATGGCTACACCTTC
TRBV7-9,TRBJ2-7,14,.,TRBD1,CASSLRGQGTEQYF,TGTGCCAGCAGCTTAAGGGGACAGGGCACCGAGCAGTACTTC
TRBV27,TRBJ1-2,14,.,.,CASSPGRLNYGYTF,TGTGCCAGCAGTCCGGGACGGCTTAACTATGGCTACACCTTC
TRBV7-2,TRBJ1-3,13,.,.,CASFTRTGNTIYF,TGTGCCAGCTTTACCAGGACCGGAAACACCATATATTTT
TRBV4-3,TRBJ2-1,16,.,TRBD2,CASSLSGTSGSREQFF,TGCGCCAGCAGCTTATCCGGGACTAGCGGGAGTCGTGAGCAGTTCTTC
TRBV28,TRBJ2-5,14,few,.,CASKAFGQPWTQYF,TGTGCCAGCAAAGCCTTCGGTCAACCCTGGACCCAGTACTTC
TRBV6-2/TRBV6-3,TRBJ2-4,18,.,TRBD2,CASSYRTSDPLAKNIQYF,TGTGCCAGCAGTTACCGGACTAGCGACCCACTAGCCAAAAACATTCAGTACTTC
TRBV4-2,TRBJ2-2,18,.,.,CASSQPRGSGLITGELFF,TGTGCCAGCAGCCAACCCAGGGGTAGCGGTTTAATCACCGGGGAGCTGTTTTTT
TRBV18,TRBJ1-2,14,.,.,CASSDRDRNYGYTF,TGTGCCAGCTCAGACAGAGACAGGAACTATGGCTACACCTTC
TRBV18,TRBJ1-2,13,.,.,CASSSSGDYGYTF,TGTGCCAGCTCATCCTCAGGGGACTATGGCTACACCTTC
TRBV3-1/TRBV3-2,TRBJ2-7,13,.,.,CASSQNTHYEQYF,TGTGCCAGCAGCCAAAACACACACTACGAGCAGTACTTC
TRBV13,TRBJ2-3,17,.,TRBD2,CASSLRVASGSLDTQYF,TGTGCCAGCAGCTTGCGAGTGGCTAGCGGGAGTTTAGATACGCAGTATTTT
TRBV30,TRBJ1-1,14,once,.,CAWSVSGRGSEAFF,TGTGCCTGGAGTGTCAGTGGCAGGGGAAGTGAAGCTTTCTTT
TRBV12-3/TRBV12-4,TRBJ1-5,12,.,.,CASSPTDQPQHF,TGTGCCAGCAGTCCGACAGATCAGCCCCAGCATTTT
TRBV4-2,TRBJ1-1,17,.,TRBD1,CASSQPFPTGRDTEAFF,TGTGCCAGCAGCCAACCTTTTCCGACAGGGAGGGACACTGAAGCTTTCTTT
TRBV3-1/TRBV3-2,TRBJ2-3,12,.,.,CASSQAGDTQYF,TGTGCCAGCAGCCAAGCGGGAGATACGCAGTATTTT
TRBV5-4,TRBJ2-7,16,.,TRBD2,CASSPATSGRRHEQYF,TGTGCCAGCAGCCCGGCGACTAGCGGGAGGAGGCACGAGCAGTACTTC
TRBV12-5,TRBJ1-6,14,.,.,CASGPGTYNSPLHF,TGTGCTAGTGGTCCCGGGACCTATAATTCACCCCTCCACTTT
TRBV19,TRBJ1-1,15,.,TRBD1,CASSIQGVLNTEAFF,TGTGCCAGTAGTATCCAGGGGGTATTGAACACTGAAGCTTTCTTT
TRBV7-9,TRBJ2-5,12,.,.,CASTLARETQYF,TGTGCCAGCACCCTAGCGAGGGAGACCCAGTACTTC
TRBV29-1,TRBJ2-1,15,.,.,CSVEDRITPNNEQFF,TGCAGCGTTGAAGATCGAATTACCCCCAACAATGAGCAGTTCTTC
TRBV5-1,TRBJ1-1,16,.,TRBD1,CASSLASTGGYTEAFF,TGCGCCAGCAGCTTGGCCTCGACAGGGGGGTATACTGAAGCTTTCTTT
TRBV14,TRBJ1-1,15,.,.,CASSQDWAGPTEAFF,TGTGCCAGCAGCCAAGATTGGGCGGGCCCCACTGAAGCTTTCTTT
TRBV6-5,TRBJ2-5,13,.,TRBD1,CASRTGGSETQYF,TGTGCCAGCAGGACAGGGGGATCAGAGACCCAGTACTTC
TRBV30,TRBJ1-1,13,few,TRBD1,CAWSRQGNTEAFF,TGTGCCTGGAGTAGACAGGGGAACACTGAAGCTTTCTTT
TRBV6-2/TRBV6-3,TRBJ1-5,15,.,.,CASSYGGGGNQPQHF,TGTGCCAGCAGTTACGGAGGGGGTGGCAATCAGCCCCAGCATTTT
TRBV7-9,TRBJ1-2,12,.,.,CASTSGDYGYTF,TGTGCCAGCACCTCCGGTGACTATGGCTACACCTTC
TRBV10-2,TRBJ2-1,12,.,.,CASSATGPEQFF,TGCGCCAGCAGTGCGACAGGCCCAGAGCAGTTCTTC
TRBV6-6,TRBJ1-2,12,.,.,CASTSYREGYTF,TGTGCCAGCACCTCATACAGGGAAGGCTACACCTTC
TRBV7-9,TRBJ2-5,13,once,.,CASSSIPTETQYF,TGTGCCAGCAGCTCGATCCCCACTGAGACCCAGTACTTC
TRBV7-9,TRBJ1-1,12,.,.,CASTKPSSEAFF,TGTGCCAGCACAAAACCCTCCAGTGAAGCTTTCTTT
TRBV2,TRBJ1-2,14,.,.,CASSGDKVLGGYTF,TGTGCCAGCAGTGGCGATAAGGTTCTGGGGGGCTACACCTTC
TRBV7-9,TRBJ2-3,13,.,.,CASSLEGRDTQYF,TGTGCCAGCAGCTTAGAAGGAAGAGATACGCAGTATTTT
TRBV29-1,TRBJ1-1,12,.,.,CSGGQRNTEAFF,TGCAGCGGCGGACAGAGGAACACTGAAGCTTTCTTT